A single sample is the source of the 2 T cell receptor beta chains below, sequenced in a study of regulatory T cells in long-lasting Graves disease. Library construction for TCR beta used iRepertoire HTBI primers and Arm-PCR of CDR3 regions. TCRdb re-called the multiplex PCR reads through MiXCR, storing one row per CDR3 protein. The profile covers around 480,000 distinct CDR3 sequences, with about 16% appearing a single time and roughly 25% taken by the ten largest. The time point: newly diagnosed GD, antithyroid drugs for less than 3 months. PBMC RNA was the source of the TCR library. This sample was also put to use in a study of T cells in Graves' hyperthyroidism and ophthalmopathy.

Source: peripheral blood mononuclear cells (PBMCs), taken at new diagnosis, from a patient treated with antithyroid drugs. All receptors come from a woman between 40 and 65 years old with Graves disease.

This clonotype was counted a few times. V is TRBV7-9 and J is TRBJ1-2; the D is unclear. Per germline, CDR1 SEHNR and CDR2 FQNEAQ (reference sequence). Trimming shortened V by 7 bases and J by 8 bases, and 20 bases separated the two germline ends. The CDR3 sequence is 14 residues long. The CDR3 is CASTRLTDTGGYTF. The CDR3 DNA is TGTGCCAGCACCCGCTTAACTGATACGGGGGGCTACACCTTC.

This clonotype was found many times. V is TRBV18 and J is TRBJ1-1; 8 bases fit TRBD1. This CDR3 is 15 amino acids long. The germline CDR1 and CDR2 sequences are KGHSH and LQKENI. V lost 8 bases to trimming and J lost 1 base; unmatched junction nucleotides: 9. CDR3 sequence reads: CASNGQGGGNTEAFF. The DNA of the CDR3 is TGTGCCAGCAACGGACAGGGCGGGGGGAACACTGAAGCTTTCTTT.